This passage covers 3 T cell receptor beta chains from one sample sequenced in a study of shared clonotypes between healthy human individuals. Assay used: immunoSEQ multiplex PCR; TCRdb lists only in-frame clones, some missing. The table lists approximately 640,000 clones, less than 95% of them singletons. Input material: memory CD8+ T cells from PBMCs. Subset of the sample: CD45RO+ cells pooled with CCR7-negative TemRA cells. Every receptor here comes from a man aged 18 to 30 in good health. Some clones in this sample may be carry-over from other donors' samples.

V gene TRBV7-2 combines with J gene TRBJ2-2; D might be TRBD1 (5 bases). With 2 bases removed from V and 0 bases from J, the gap between germline ends came to 10 bases. The CDR3 is 16 amino acids. Germline CDR1 reads SGHTA; CDR2 reads FQGNSA. CDR3 sequence: CASSLMWGTNTGELFF. The CDR3 nucleotides are TGTGCCAGCAGCTTAATGTGGGGCACGAACACCGGGGAGCTGTTTTTT.

The chain couples TRBV7-2 to TRBJ2-3, with TRBD1 as a possible D gene (6 bases). Germline V lookup: CDR1 SGHTA, CDR2 FQGNSA. This CDR3 is 15 amino acids long. V lost 4 bases to trimming and J lost 5 bases, with 16 bases between them. CDR3 loop: CASSSRTEGVDTQYF. The DNA of the CDR3 is TGTGCCAGCAGCTCGCGGACAGAAGGAGTAGATACGCAGTATTTT. The full variable domain, with the rest looked up from reference TRBV7-2 and TRBJ2-3, is GAGVSQSPSNKVTEKGKDVELRCDPISGHTALYWYRQSLGQGLEFLIYFQGNSAPDKSGLPSDRFSAERTGGSVSTLTIQRTQQEDSAVYLCASSSRTEGVDTQYFGPGTRLTVL.

The V call is TRBV21-1, the J call TRBJ2-5; TRBD1 reflects the table's D call only, with no check against the DNA. TRBV21-1 is termed a pseudogene. This CDR3 has 14 amino acids. CDR3 in DNA: TGTGCCAGCAGTCAACAGGGGGCTGTAGAGACCCAGTACTTC. It encodes CASSQQGAVETQYF.